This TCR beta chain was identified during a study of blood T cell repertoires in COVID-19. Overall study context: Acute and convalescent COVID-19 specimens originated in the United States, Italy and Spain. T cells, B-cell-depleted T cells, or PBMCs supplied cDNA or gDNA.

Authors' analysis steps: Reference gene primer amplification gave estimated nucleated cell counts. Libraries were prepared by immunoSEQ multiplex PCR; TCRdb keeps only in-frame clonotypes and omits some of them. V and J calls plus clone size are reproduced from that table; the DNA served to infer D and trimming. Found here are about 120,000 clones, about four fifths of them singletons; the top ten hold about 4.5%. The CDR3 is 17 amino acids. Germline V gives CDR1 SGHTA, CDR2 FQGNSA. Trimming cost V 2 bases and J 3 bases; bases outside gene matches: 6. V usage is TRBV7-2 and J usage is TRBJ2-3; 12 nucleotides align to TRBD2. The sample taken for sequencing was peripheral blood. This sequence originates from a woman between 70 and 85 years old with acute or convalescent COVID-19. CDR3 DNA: TGTGCCAGCAGCTTACATGCTAGCGGGGGGGTTACAGATACGCAGTATTTT. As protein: CASSLHASGGVTDTQYF. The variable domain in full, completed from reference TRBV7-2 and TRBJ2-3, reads GAGVSQSPSNKVTEKGKDVELRCDPISGHTALYWYRQSLGQGLEFLIYFQGNSAPDKSGLPSDRFSAERTGGSVSTLTIQRTQQEDSAVYLCASSLHASGGVTDTQYFGPGTRLTVL.